Below, one T cell receptor beta chain is given with its context. The sample originates from a study of blood T cell repertoires in COVID-19. Study-wide background: The study drew acute and convalescent COVID-19 samples from the United States, Italy and Spain. From T cells, B-cell-depleted T cells, or PBMCs came the material, which was cDNA or gDNA.

Profiling relied on immunoSEQ multiplex PCR, and the TCRdb table lists in-frame clones only, not all of them. The sample records 290,000 or so clones, more than 85% being singletons. The CDR3 spans 13 residues. The germline V and J ends were trimmed by 5 bases and 3 bases, with 11 bases remaining between them. Germline V CDR1 and CDR2: SEHNR, FQNEAQ (reference sequence). A Seattle source enrolled patients during active infection and followed them longitudinally. Sequences were obtained from peripheral blood. The chain couples TRBV7-9 to TRBJ2-7; D not certain. The sequence was obtained from a woman aged 25 to 39 with COVID-19, enrolled during active disease. In nucleotides, the CDR3 is TGTGCCAGCAGCAAAAGTCCGGTCTACGAGCAGTACTTC. Translated, it gives CASSKSPVYEQYF.